This T cell receptor beta chain was observed in a study of CD8 T cells in Susac syndrome. Study context: Patients with Susac syndrome were, at the time of blood collection, therapy-naive, maintained on corticosteroids, or maintained on intravenous immunoglobulin alone.

A note on this clonotype: The antigen remains unidentified. A read error may account for a junction end that differs from germline.

The study's findings and limits: Where Susac syndrome CD4+ T cell repertoires were concerned, no clonal expansion was evident.

RNA, at roughly 0.45 to 1 ug, was reverse transcribed with random hexamers. Across 54 Vbeta and 13 Jbeta, TCR beta CDR3 was amplified with immunoSEQ multiplex PCR. One entry per CDR3 protein results from TCRdb running MiXCR on the immunoSEQ multiplex PCR reads. This sample carries about 210,000 distinct CDR3 sequences, less than 95% of them seen once, and the ten largest clones take about 0.15%. CDR3 length: 12 amino acids. CDR1 SGHVS and CDR2 FNYEAQ come from the germline V gene. The CD8+ and CD4+ T cells were isolated magnetically using a negative isolation approach, whereas the TEMRA cells were enriched by FACS.

Sequencing input: CD4+ T cells from PBMCs. V usage is TRBV7-6 and J usage is TRBJ1-6, with D unresolved. The receptor comes from a human donor with Susac syndrome. The CDR3 reads CASSSQNSPLHF. CDR3 bases: TGTGCCAGCAGCTCCCAGAATTCACCCCTCCATTTT.